This TCR beta chain was observed in a study of blood T cell repertoires in COVID-19. Clones were read by immunoSEQ multiplex PCR, and TCRdb kept only the in-frame ones, dropping some. The top ten hold 1.2% to 1.5% of the sample, which has about 430,000 clones, over 75% seen once. Trimming took 2 bases from V and 1 from J, leaving 15 bases between them. Looked up from germline, CDR1 is KGHSH and CDR2 is LQKENI. CDR3 size: 16 residues. Participants were placed into cohorts based on the clinical history they reported. This TCR was recovered from a woman between 18 and 29 years old who had been exposed to COVID-19. The chain couples TRBV18 to TRBJ2-7, with D possibly matching TRBD1 (6 bases). The sequenced sample consisted of PBMCs or T cells enriched from blood (not recorded which). In DNA form, the CDR3 reads TGTGCCAGCTCACCAAGAACTCAGGGGCGGTCCTACGAGCAGTACTTC. Translated: CASSPRTQGRSYEQYF.